This TCR beta chain was observed in a study of cytomegalovirus exposure and HLA in healthy donors. The primer mix had 60 Vbeta and 13 Jbeta primers. The table came from immunoSEQ multiplex PCR; TCRdb's copy has only in-frame clones and leaves some out. The profile shows roughly 200,000 clones, less than 85% of them singletons. Looked up from germline, CDR1 is SGHAT and CDR2 is FQNNGV. The V segment lost 5 bases and the J segment 3 bases; nucleotides outside the gene matches: 6. CDR3 length equals 15 residues. The chain uses TRBV11-2 and TRBJ2-7; 11 nucleotides agree with TRBD1. The sequenced sample consisted of PBMCs. The TCR originated in a girl aged 5 to 17 in good health and CMV-seropositive. The CDR3 DNA follows: TGTGCCAGCAGCGAGGACAGGGGGCGCGTCTACGAGCAGTACTTC. It codes for CASSEDRGRVYEQYF.